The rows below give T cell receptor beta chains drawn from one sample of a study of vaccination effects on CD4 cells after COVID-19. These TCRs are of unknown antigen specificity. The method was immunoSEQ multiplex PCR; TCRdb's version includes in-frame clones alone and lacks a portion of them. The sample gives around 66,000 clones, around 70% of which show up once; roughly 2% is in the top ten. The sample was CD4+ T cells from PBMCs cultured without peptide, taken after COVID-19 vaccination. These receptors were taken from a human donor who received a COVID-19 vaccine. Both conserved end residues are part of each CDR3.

CDR3 protein: CASTRGGRNEKLFF
V gene: TRBV19
J gene: TRBJ1-4

CDR3 protein: CASSSNSGTVNTEAFF
V gene: TRBV6-5
J gene: TRBJ1-1

CDR3 protein: CASSLGAGDTGELFF
V gene: TRBV7-9
J gene: TRBJ2-2

CDR3 protein: CASSPDRAYNEQFF
V gene: TRBV7-2
J gene: TRBJ2-1

CDR3 protein: CASSLEGQLGTDTQYF
V gene: TRBV5-1
J gene: TRBJ2-3

CDR3 protein: CASSLIIQETQYF
V gene: TRBV7-2
J gene: TRBJ2-5

CDR3 protein: CATKRQGGEKLFF
V gene: TRBV2
J gene: TRBJ1-4

CDR3 protein: CASSLDSYGQPQHF
V gene: TRBV4-1
J gene: TRBJ1-5

CDR3 protein: CASSQASRTNYGYTF
V gene: TRBV3-1/TRBV3-2
J gene: TRBJ1-2

CDR3 protein: CASSFAGTGELFF
V gene: TRBV7-9
J gene: TRBJ2-2

CDR3 protein: CASSQESGEAFF
V gene: TRBV14
J gene: TRBJ1-1

CDR3 protein: CASRRQGARGYGYTF
V gene: TRBV19
J gene: TRBJ1-2

CDR3 protein: CASSSNVGRGSGELFF
V gene: TRBV5-8
J gene: TRBJ2-2

CDR3 protein: CASSSPLTSKQETQYF
V gene: TRBV11-2
J gene: TRBJ2-5

CDR3 protein: CASSVAMNTEAFF
V gene: TRBV9
J gene: TRBJ1-1

CDR3 protein: CASSMRVTGLDTQYF
V gene: TRBV19
J gene: TRBJ2-3

CDR3 protein: CASSKAGGPTDTQYF
V gene: TRBV5-6
J gene: TRBJ2-3

CDR3 protein: CASKQTGTAPGYTF
V gene: TRBV6-5
J gene: TRBJ1-2

CDR3 protein: CASSHRDPGGYTF
V gene: TRBV5-1
J gene: TRBJ1-2

CDR3 protein: CASSLHWGETQYF
V gene: TRBV7-3
J gene: TRBJ2-5

CDR3 protein: CASASVRVGAKNIQYF
V gene: TRBV5-6
J gene: TRBJ2-4

CDR3 protein: CASSVTFNEKLFF
V gene: TRBV5-6
J gene: TRBJ1-4

CDR3 protein: CASSQVRSPLHF
V gene: TRBV3-1/TRBV3-2
J gene: TRBJ1-6

CDR3 protein: CASSRADYGYTF
V gene: TRBV6-2/TRBV6-3
J gene: TRBJ1-2

CDR3 protein: CASSTTSVSGVTDTQYF
V gene: TRBV19
J gene: TRBJ2-3

CDR3 protein: CASSQDWGVMNTEAFF
V gene: TRBV3-1/TRBV3-2
J gene: TRBJ1-1

CDR3 protein: CASSPTGNTEAFF
V gene: TRBV5-5
J gene: TRBJ1-1

CDR3 protein: CASSGYGVSTDTQYF
V gene: TRBV27
J gene: TRBJ2-3

CDR3 protein: CASSLQSPTGIYGYTF
V gene: TRBV7-8
J gene: TRBJ1-2

CDR3 protein: CASGLEGHLAYNEQFF
V gene: TRBV12-5
J gene: TRBJ2-1

CDR3 protein: CAVIAQETQYF
V gene: TRBV6-5
J gene: TRBJ2-5

CDR3 protein: CASIRRNTQYF
V gene: TRBV28
J gene: TRBJ2-3

CDR3 protein: CASSTIPGQRNTIYF
V gene: TRBV4-1
J gene: TRBJ1-3

CDR3 protein: CASSQDWGGAGTDTQYF
V gene: TRBV14
J gene: TRBJ2-3

CDR3 protein: CSASTGLGGEKLFF
V gene: TRBV20-1
J gene: TRBJ1-4

CDR3 protein: CASSGTGTGGTNEQFF
V gene: TRBV5-1
J gene: TRBJ2-1

CDR3 protein: CASSLGQETQYF
V gene: TRBV5-4
J gene: TRBJ2-5

CDR3 protein: CASSPQRVDTGELFF
V gene: TRBV18
J gene: TRBJ2-2

CDR3 protein: CASSPPEPSPQHF
V gene: TRBV18
J gene: TRBJ1-5

CDR3 protein: CATSDFGVLGVDTQYF
V gene: TRBV24-1
J gene: TRBJ2-3

CDR3 protein: CASSVDLAADTQYF
V gene: TRBV9
J gene: TRBJ2-3

CDR3 protein: CAWSGSLNQPQHF
V gene: TRBV30
J gene: TRBJ1-5

CDR3 protein: CASSTRLAGGDTQYF
V gene: TRBV7-2
J gene: TRBJ2-3

CDR3 protein: CAISESIAGGPRETQYF
V gene: TRBV10-3
J gene: TRBJ2-5

CDR3 protein: CASSTGTDTDTQYF
V gene: TRBV5-1
J gene: TRBJ2-3

CDR3 protein: CATSRSGQGAAGANVLTF
V gene: TRBV15
J gene: TRBJ2-6

CDR3 protein: CASSILTGPNQPQHF
V gene: TRBV19
J gene: TRBJ1-5

CDR3 protein: CASGLMQGSGNTIYF
V gene: TRBV12-5
J gene: TRBJ1-3

CDR3 protein: CASTDRSHTEAFF
V gene: TRBV2
J gene: TRBJ1-1